This T cell receptor beta chain came from a study of regulatory T cells in long-lasting Graves disease. V was pared by 0 bases and J by 5 bases, with 7 bases of the junction left unmatched. Looked up from germline, CDR1 is SGHRS and CDR2 is YFSETQ. This CDR3 is 17 amino acids long. Time point noted: newly diagnosed GD, antithyroid drugs for less than 3 months. PBMCs were the source of the RNA used for TCR sequencing. In building TCR beta libraries, iRepertoire HTBI primers were used together with Arm-PCR of CDR3 regions. A single record per CDR3 protein comes from TCRdb applying MiXCR to the multiplex PCR reads. The sample has 550,000 to 700,000 distinct CDR3 sequences, more than 15% seen once. These data were likewise used in another study, on T cells in Graves' hyperthyroidism and ophthalmopathy.

The chain employs TRBV5-1 and TRBJ2-2; TRBD2 aligns across 10 bases. This TCR was recovered from a man younger than 30 with Graves disease. The starting material was peripheral blood mononuclear cells (PBMCs), obtained at new diagnosis, from a patient treated with antithyroid drugs. CDR3 DNA: TGCGCCAGCAGCTTGGAAGCGGGAGGGCCTGGAACCGGGGAGCTGTTTTTT. Its protein product is CASSLEAGGPGTGELFF.